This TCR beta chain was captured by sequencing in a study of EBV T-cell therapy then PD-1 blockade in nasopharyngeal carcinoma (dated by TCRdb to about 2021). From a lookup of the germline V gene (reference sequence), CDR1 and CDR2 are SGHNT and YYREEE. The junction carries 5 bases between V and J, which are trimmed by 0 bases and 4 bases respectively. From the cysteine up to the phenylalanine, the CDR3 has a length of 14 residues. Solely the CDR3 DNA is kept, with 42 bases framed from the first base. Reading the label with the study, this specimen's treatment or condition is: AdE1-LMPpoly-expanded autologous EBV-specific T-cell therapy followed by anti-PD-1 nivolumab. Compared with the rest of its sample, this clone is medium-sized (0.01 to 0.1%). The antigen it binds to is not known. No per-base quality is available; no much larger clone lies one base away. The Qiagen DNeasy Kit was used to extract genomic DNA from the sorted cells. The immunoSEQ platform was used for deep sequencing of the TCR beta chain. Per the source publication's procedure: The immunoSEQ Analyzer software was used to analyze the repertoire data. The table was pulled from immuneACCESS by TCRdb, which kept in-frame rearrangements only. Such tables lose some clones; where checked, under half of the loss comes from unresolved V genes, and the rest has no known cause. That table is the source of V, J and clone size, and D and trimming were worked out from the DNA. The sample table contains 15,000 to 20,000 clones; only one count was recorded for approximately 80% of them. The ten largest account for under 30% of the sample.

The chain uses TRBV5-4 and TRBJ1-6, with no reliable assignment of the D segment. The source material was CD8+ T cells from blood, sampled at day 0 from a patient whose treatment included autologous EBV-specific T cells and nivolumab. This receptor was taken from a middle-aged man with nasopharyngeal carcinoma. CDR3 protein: CASSLGQYNSPLHF. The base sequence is TGTGCCAGCAGCTTGGGGCAGTATAATTCACCCCTCCACTTT.